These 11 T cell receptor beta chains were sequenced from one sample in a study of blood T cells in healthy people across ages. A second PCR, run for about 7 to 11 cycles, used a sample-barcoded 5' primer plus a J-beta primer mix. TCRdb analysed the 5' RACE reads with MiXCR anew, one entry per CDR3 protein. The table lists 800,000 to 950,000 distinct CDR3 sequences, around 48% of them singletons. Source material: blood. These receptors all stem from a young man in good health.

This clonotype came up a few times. The CDR3 sequence: CASSQGGPKNIQYF. The CDR3 DNA sequence: TGTGCCAGCAGCCAAGGGGGCCCCAAAAACATTCAGTACTTC. The chain uses TRBV3-1 and TRBJ2-4; TRBD1 might be the D (5 bases). V was pared by 1 base and J by 2 bases, with 6 bases between. The CDR3 totals 14 residues. CDR1 is LGHDT, CDR2 YNNKEL, per germline (reference sequence).

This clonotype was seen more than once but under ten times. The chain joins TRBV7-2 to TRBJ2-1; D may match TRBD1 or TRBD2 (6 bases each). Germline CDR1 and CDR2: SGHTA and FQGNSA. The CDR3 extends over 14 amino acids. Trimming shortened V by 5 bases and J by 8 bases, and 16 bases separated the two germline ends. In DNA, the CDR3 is TGTGCCAGCAGCCCGAACCCTAGGGGGGATGAGCAGTTCTTC. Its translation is CASSPNPRGDEQFF. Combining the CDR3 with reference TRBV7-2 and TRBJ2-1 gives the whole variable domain GAGVSQSPSNKVTEKGKDVELRCDPISGHTALYWYRQSLGQGLEFLIYFQGNSAPDKSGLPSDRFSAERTGGSVSTLTIQRTQQEDSAVYLCASSPNPRGDEQFFGPGTRLTVL.

CDR3 DNA: TGTGCCAGCATCCCACCCCCGGGGGTCAGCACAGATACGCAGTATTTT. It yields the protein CASIPPPGVSTDTQYF. This sequence joins TRBV28 and TRBJ2-3; D possibly corresponds to TRBD2 (6 bases). Germline V gene data show CDR1 as MDHEN and CDR2 as SYDVKM. This CDR3 is built from 16 residues. The ends were cut back, 7 bases at V and 0 bases at J, with 17 bases in the middle.

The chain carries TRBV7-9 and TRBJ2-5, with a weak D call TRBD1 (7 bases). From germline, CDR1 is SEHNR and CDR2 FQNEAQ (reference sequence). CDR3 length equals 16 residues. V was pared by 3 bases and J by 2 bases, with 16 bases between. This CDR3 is CASSFGGTVRQETQYF. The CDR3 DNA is TGTGCCAGCAGCTTTGGCGGGACAGTGAGACAAGAGACCCAGTACTTC.

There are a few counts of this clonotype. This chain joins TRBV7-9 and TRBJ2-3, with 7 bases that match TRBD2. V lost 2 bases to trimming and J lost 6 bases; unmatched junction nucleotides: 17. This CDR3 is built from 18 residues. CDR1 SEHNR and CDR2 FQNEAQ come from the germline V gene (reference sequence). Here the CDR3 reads CASSLNRAAGKVWDTQYF. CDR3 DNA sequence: TGTGCCAGCAGCTTAAATCGGGCAGCGGGGAAGGTGTGGGATACGCAGTATTTT.

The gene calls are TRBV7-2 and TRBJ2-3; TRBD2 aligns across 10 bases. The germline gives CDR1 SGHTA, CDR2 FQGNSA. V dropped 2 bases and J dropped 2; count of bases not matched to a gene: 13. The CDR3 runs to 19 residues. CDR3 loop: CASSLFAGTSALYTDTQYF. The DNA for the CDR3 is TGTGCCAGCAGCTTATTCGCTGGGACTAGCGCTTTATACACAGATACGCAGTATTTT.

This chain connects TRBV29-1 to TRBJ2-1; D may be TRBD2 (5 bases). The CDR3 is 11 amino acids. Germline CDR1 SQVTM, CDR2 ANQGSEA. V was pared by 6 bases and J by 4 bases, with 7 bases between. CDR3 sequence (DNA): TGCAGCGTCGGGAAATACAATGAGCAGTTCTTC. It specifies CSVGKYNEQFF.

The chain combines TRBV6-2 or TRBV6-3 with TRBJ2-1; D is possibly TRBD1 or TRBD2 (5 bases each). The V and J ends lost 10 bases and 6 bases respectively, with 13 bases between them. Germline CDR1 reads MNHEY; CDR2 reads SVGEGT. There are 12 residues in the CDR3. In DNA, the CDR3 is TGTGCCACCGAGGGGCCCCTCAATGAGCAGTTCTTC. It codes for CATEGPLNEQFF.

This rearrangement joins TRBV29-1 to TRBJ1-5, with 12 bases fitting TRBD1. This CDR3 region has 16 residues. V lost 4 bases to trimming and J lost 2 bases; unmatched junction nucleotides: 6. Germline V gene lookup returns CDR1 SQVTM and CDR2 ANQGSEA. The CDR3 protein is CSVGGTGGAGNQPQHF. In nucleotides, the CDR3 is TGCAGCGTTGGAGGGACAGGGGGCGCTGGCAATCAGCCCCAGCATTTT.

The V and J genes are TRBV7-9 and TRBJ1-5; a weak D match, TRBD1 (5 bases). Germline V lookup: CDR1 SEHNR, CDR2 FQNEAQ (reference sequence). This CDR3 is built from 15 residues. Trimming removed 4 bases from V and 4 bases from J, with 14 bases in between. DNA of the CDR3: TGTGCCAGCAGCTCCTCCAGGGAGGGGAATCAGCCCCAGCATTTT. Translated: CASSSSREGNQPQHF.

In DNA form, the CDR3 reads TGTGCCAGCAGCCCTGTCCCGGGACTAGCGGACCAAGAGACCCAGTACTTC. The encoded protein is CASSPVPGLADQETQYF. The chain links TRBV3-1 to TRBJ2-5, with 11 nucleotides matching TRBD2. The CDR3 totals 17 residues. Germline V gene data show CDR1 as LGHDT and CDR2 as YNNKEL (reference sequence). V dropped 4 bases and J dropped 0; count of bases not matched to a gene: 7.